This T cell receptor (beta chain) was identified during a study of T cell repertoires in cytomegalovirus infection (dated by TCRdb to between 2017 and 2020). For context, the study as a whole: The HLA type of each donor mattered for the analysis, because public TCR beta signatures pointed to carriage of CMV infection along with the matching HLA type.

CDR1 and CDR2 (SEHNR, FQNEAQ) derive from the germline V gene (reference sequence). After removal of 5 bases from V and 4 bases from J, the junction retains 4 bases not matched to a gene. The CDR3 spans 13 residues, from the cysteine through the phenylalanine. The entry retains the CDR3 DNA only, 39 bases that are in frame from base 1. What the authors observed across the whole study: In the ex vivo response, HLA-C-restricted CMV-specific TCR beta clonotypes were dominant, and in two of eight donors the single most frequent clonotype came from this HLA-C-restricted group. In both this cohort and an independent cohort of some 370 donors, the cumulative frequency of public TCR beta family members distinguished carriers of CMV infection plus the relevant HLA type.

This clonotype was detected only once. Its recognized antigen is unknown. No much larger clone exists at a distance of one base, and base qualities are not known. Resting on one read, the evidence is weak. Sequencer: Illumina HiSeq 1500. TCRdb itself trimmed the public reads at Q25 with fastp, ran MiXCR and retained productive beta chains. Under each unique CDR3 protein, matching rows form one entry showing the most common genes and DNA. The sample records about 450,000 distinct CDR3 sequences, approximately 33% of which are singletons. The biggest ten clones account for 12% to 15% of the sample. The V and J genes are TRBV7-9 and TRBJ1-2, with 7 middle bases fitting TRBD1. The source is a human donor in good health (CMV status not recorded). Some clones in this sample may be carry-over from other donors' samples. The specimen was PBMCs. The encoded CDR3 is CASSPWDSYGYTF. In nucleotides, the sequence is TGTGCCAGCAGCCCTTGGGACAGCTATGGCTACACCTTC.